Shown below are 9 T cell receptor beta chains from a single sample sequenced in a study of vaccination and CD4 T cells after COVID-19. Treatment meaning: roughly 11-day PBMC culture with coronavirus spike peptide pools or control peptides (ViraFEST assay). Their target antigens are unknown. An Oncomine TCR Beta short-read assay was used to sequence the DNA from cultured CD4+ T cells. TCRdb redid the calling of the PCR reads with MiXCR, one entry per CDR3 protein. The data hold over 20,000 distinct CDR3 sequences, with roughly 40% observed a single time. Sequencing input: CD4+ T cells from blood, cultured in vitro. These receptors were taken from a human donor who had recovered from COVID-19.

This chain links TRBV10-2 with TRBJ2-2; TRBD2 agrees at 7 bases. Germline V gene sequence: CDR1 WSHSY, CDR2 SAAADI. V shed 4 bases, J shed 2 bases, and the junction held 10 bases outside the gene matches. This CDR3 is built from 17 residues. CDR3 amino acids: CASSGVGEGSNTGELFF. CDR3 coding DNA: TGCGCCAGCAGTGGCGTAGGGGAGGGGTCAAACACCGGGGAGCTGTTTTTT.

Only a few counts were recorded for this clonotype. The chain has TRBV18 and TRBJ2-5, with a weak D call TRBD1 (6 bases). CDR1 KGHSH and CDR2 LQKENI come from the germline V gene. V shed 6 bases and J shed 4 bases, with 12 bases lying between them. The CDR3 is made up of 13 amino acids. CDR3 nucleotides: TGTGCCAGCTCCCCAGGGGTGCGAGAGACCCAGTACTTC. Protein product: CASSPGVRETQYF.

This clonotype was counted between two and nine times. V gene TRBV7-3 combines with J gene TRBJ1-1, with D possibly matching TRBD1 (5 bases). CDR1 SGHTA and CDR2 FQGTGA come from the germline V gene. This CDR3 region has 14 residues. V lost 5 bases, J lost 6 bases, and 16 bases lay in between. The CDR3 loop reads CASSPEGRNPEAFF. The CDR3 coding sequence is TGTGCCAGCAGCCCCGAGGGGCGGAATCCTGAAGCTTTCTTT. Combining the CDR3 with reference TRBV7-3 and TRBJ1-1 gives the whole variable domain GAGVSQTPSNKVTEKGKYVELRCDPISGHTALYWYRQSLGQGPEFLIYFQGTGAADDSGLPNDRFFAVRPEGSVSTLKIQRTERGDSAVYLCASSPEGRNPEAFFGQGTRLTVV.

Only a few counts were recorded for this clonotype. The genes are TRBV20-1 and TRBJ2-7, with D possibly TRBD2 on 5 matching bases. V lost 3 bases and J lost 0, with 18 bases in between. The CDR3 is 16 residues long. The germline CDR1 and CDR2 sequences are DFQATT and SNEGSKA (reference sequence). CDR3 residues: CSASGFIKRSSYEQYF. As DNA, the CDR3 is TGCAGTGCTAGTGGGTTCATCAAGCGGAGCTCCTACGAGCAGTACTTC.

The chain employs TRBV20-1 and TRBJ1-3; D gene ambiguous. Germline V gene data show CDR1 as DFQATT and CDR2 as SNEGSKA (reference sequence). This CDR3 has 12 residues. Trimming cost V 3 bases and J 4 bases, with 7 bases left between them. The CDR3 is CSAREGGNTIYF. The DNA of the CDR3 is TGCAGTGCTAGGGAAGGGGGAAACACCATATATTTT.

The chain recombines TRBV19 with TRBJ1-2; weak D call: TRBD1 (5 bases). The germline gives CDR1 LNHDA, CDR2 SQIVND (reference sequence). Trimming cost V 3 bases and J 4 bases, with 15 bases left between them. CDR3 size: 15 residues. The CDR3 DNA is TGTGCCAGTAGTATTCTGGGGGGATCTGTCTATGGCTACACCTTC. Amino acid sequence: CASSILGGSVYGYTF.

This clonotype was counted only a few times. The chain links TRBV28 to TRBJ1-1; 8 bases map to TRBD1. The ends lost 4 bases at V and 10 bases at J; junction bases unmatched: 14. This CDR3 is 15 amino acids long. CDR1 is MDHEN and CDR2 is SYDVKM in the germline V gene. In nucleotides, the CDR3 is TGTGCCAGCAGTTCCCCGGACAGGGCGCGGTTCGCAGCTTTCTTT. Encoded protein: CASSSPDRARFAAFF.

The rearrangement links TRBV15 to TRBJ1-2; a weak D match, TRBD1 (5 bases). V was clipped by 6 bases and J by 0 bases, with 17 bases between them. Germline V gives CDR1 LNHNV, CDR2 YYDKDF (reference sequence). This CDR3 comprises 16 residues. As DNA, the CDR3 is TGTGCCACCAGTCCAGGAGACAGACTAACTAACTATGGCTACACCTTC. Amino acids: CATSPGDRLTNYGYTF. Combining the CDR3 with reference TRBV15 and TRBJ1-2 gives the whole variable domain DAMVIQNPRYQVTQFGKPVTLSCSQTLNHNVMYWYQQKSSQAPKLLFHYYDKDFNNEADTPDNFQSRRPNTSFCFLDIRSPGLGDTAMYLCATSPGDRLTNYGYTFGSGTRLTVV.

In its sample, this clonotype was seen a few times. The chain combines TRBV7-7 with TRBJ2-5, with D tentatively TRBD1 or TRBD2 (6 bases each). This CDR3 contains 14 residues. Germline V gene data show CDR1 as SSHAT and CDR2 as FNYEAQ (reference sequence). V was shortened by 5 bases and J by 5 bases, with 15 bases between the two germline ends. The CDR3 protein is CASSPLGGVETQYF. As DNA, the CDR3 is TGTGCCAGCAGCCCCCTGGGGGGCGTCGAGACCCAGTACTTC.